Below are 26 T cell receptor beta chains sequenced from a single sample in a study of shared clonotypes between healthy human individuals. Generated by immunoSEQ multiplex PCR, the TCRdb table keeps only in-frame clones and is missing some. The sample has about 120,000 clones, about 62% seen once. The sequenced sample consisted of memory CD8+ T cells sorted from blood. The subset was: CD45RO+ cells pooled with CCR7-negative TemRA cells. The receptor source for this set is a woman in her 30s in good health.

The V call is TRBV25-1, the J call TRBJ2-5, with a tentative D call TRBD1 (5 bases). V was cut by 1 base and J by 1 base, with 16 bases left in between. This CDR3 contains 17 residues. The germline V gene has CDR1 MGHDK and CDR2 SYGVNS. CDR3 sequence (DNA): TGTGCCAGCAGTGAATCTCAACTAAGAGACAGCCAAGAGACCCAGTACTTC. This sequence encodes CASSESQLRDSQETQYF.

The CDR3 loop is CASSSLTGSAETQYF. Written as DNA, the CDR3 is TGTGCCAGCAGTTCCCTGACAGGGTCTGCAGAGACCCAGTACTTC. This sequence joins TRBV6-5 and TRBJ2-5, with 7 bases matching TRBD1. This CDR3 spans 15 amino acids. The V gene's germline CDR1 is MNHEY and CDR2 SVGAGI. V was clipped by 4 bases and J by 4 bases; unmatched bases: 9.

This clone has more than one count but fewer than ten. The chain carries TRBV27 and TRBJ1-1; possibly TRBD1 for D (6 bases). Germline V gene data show CDR1 as MNHEY and CDR2 as SMNVEV (reference sequence). Trimming removed 4 bases at V and 0 bases at J, with 18 bases between. The CDR3 contains 17 residues. As DNA, the CDR3 is TGTGCCAGCAGTTCATCCTCGGAGACAGGTATGAACACTGAAGCTTTCTTT. It is translated as CASSSSSETGMNTEAFF.

The J gene is TRBJ2-5, the V gene TRBV10-3; 12 bases map to TRBD2. In germline, CDR1 is ENHRY, CDR2 SYGVKD. The CDR3 totals 16 residues. With 3 bases clipped from V and 9 bases from J, the junction kept 11 bases outside the gene matches. The CDR3 region is CAISDSRGLAGLAQYF. As DNA, the CDR3 is TGTGCCATCAGTGACTCGCGTGGACTAGCGGGATTAGCCCAGTACTTC.

The CDR3 sequence is CASTGTENTEAFF. DNA for the CDR3: TGTGCCAGCACAGGGACAGAGAACACTGAAGCTTTCTTT. V and J are TRBV2 and TRBJ1-1, with 7 nucleotides matching TRBD1. Germline V gene data show CDR1 as SNHLY and CDR2 as FYNNEI. Trimming cost V 7 bases and J 1 base; bases outside gene matches: 3. The CDR3 loop spans 13 amino acids.

The chain recombines TRBV5-8 with TRBJ2-5; D call uncertain. The end of the DNA aligns better with TRBJ2-7, so the J call may be wrong. CDR1 is SGHTS, CDR2 YDEGEE, per germline. This CDR3 has 16 amino acids. The DNA for the CDR3 is TGTGCCAGCAGCATAGAAGCCTTCCTGTGGACCTACGAGCAGTACTTC. This gives the protein CASSIEAFLWTYEQYF.

Only a few counts were recorded for this clone. The chain recombines TRBV10-3 with TRBJ1-5, with D unclear. Germline-derived CDR1 and CDR2 are ENHRY and SYGVKD. Trimming removed 10 bases from V and 7 bases from J, with 14 bases in between. This CDR3 region has 12 residues. CDR3 sequence (DNA): TGTGCCAATCGAACGAACAGCCAGCCCCAGCATTTT. Translating it yields CANRTNSQPQHF.

The V gene is TRBV30, the J gene TRBJ1-1, with D possibly matching TRBD1 (5 bases). The CDR3 extends over 15 amino acids. In germline, CDR1 is GTSNPN, CDR2 SVGIG (reference sequence). V lost 2 bases and J lost 0, with 13 bases in between. CDR3 in DNA: TGTGCCTGGAGTTCAGTCGGACAAATGAACACTGAAGCTTTCTTT. It specifies CAWSSVGQMNTEAFF.

The gene calls are TRBV6-5 and TRBJ2-1; TRBD2 matches 7 bases. V dropped 2 bases and J dropped 5; count of bases not matched to a gene: 9. CDR3 length: 16 amino acids. CDR1 is MNHEY and CDR2 is SVGAGI in the germline V gene. CDR3 sequence reads: CASSYIGEGRDNEQFF. The CDR3 bases are TGTGCCAGCAGTTACATTGGGGAGGGCCGAGACAATGAGCAGTTCTTC.

This clone is categorized as medium-sized. The chain carries TRBV7-8 and TRBJ2-7; TRBD2 agrees at 7 bases. Germline lookup yields CDR1 SGHVS and CDR2 FQNEAQ. The V segment lost 2 bases and the J segment 6 bases; nucleotides outside the gene matches: 13. This CDR3 is 16 amino acids long. CDR3 amino acids: CASSLLAGVGVGEQYF. Here the CDR3 DNA reads TGTGCCAGCAGCTTACTTGCGGGAGTAGGGGTGGGCGAGCAGTACTTC.

This chain uses TRBV10-2 with TRBJ1-1; a possible D gene is TRBD1 (6 bases). Germline assignment: CDR1 WSHSY and CDR2 SAAADI. The CDR3 covers 13 residues. Trimming left V 3 bases short and J 5 bases short, with 10 bases between. DNA of the CDR3: TGCGCCAGCAGTGATCAGGGGAGGACTGAAGCTTTCTTT. This codes for CASSDQGRTEAFF.

V usage is TRBV2 and J usage is TRBJ2-7, with TRBD1 identical over 8 bases. Germline values: CDR1 SNHLY, CDR2 FYNNEI. The CDR3 consists of 14 residues. The V segment lost 7 bases and the J segment 3 bases; nucleotides outside the gene matches: 8. The CDR3 DNA reads as TGTGCCAGCAACACGGGGACAGGTAGCTACGAGCAGTACTTC. Encoded protein: CASNTGTGSYEQYF.

The chain combines TRBV27 with TRBJ2-7; D is tentatively TRBD1 or TRBD2 (6 bases each). The CDR3 totals 14 residues. Trimming removed 6 bases from V and 3 bases from J, with 15 bases in between. Germline values: CDR1 MNHEY, CDR2 SMNVEV (reference sequence). The chain's CDR3 is CASRGGHGGYEQYF. The CDR3 DNA is TGTGCCAGCAGAGGGGGACACGGGGGCTACGAGCAGTACTTC.

The chain joins TRBV6-6 to TRBJ2-1, with D perhaps TRBD2 (5 bases). Germline CDR1 reads MNHNY; CDR2 reads SVGAGI (reference sequence). V gave up 2 bases and J gave up 9 bases, with 11 bases separating them. CDR3 length: 13 residues. This CDR3 reads CASSYDSVGEQFF. The CDR3 DNA sequence: TGTGCCAGCAGTTACGATAGCGTCGGTGAGCAGTTCTTC.

The chain has TRBV5-6 and TRBJ2-6; D gene ambiguous. Trimming cost V 1 base and J 2 bases, with 4 bases left between them. Germline loops: CDR1 SGHDT, CDR2 YYEEEE. This CDR3 spans 14 amino acids. CDR3 sequence reads: CASSLTTGANVLTF. As DNA, the CDR3 is TGTGCCAGCAGCTTGACAACTGGGGCCAACGTCCTGACTTTC.

The V and J genes are TRBV7-8 and TRBJ2-3, with 9 bases identical to TRBD2. The CDR3 spans 17 residues. V shed 5 bases, J shed 6 bases, and the junction held 15 bases outside the gene matches. Germline CDR1 is SGHVS and CDR2 is FQNEAQ. CDR3 DNA: TGTGCCAGCAGCATCCCCCGGGGAGCGGGAGGAGGGGATACGCAGTATTTT. Its protein product is CASSIPRGAGGGDTQYF.

A few counts support this clone. This CDR3 is also generated by other DNA sequences in the sample. The rearrangement joins TRBV10-2 to TRBJ2-7, with unresolved D. The V gene lost 2 bases and the J gene lost 3 bases, with 8 bases spanning the gap. Germline lookup yields CDR1 WSHSY and CDR2 SAAADI. This CDR3 contains 13 residues. The CDR3 DNA reads TGCGCCAGCAGTGAGGGGCATAGCTACGAGCAGTACTTC. Translation: CASSEGHSYEQYF.

The chain employs TRBV6-1 and TRBJ2-7; possibly TRBD1 for D (5 bases). V shed 2 bases and J shed 3 bases, with 17 bases lying between them. Germline V gene data show CDR1 as MNHNS and CDR2 as SASEGT. The length of the CDR3 is 16 residues. The CDR3 DNA reads TGTGCCAGCAGTGAACGGACAATGGAAAGGTACTACGAGCAGTACTTC. This encodes CASSERTMERYYEQYF.

This clone was counted once. V is TRBV14 and J is TRBJ1-2, with 7 bases lining up with TRBD1. V gave up 0 bases and J gave up 4 bases; unmatched junction bases: 20. This CDR3 is 20 amino acids long. Germline CDR1 reads SGHDN; CDR2 reads FVKESK. The DNA of the CDR3 is TGTGCCAGCAGCCAAGATCAGGGGGGCCAGGGACACCAAACATTCTATGGCTACACCTTC. Protein sequence: CASSQDQGGQGHQTFYGYTF.

The chain has TRBV27 and TRBJ2-7; D is ambiguous. The CDR3 loop spans 13 amino acids. The ends were cut back, 8 bases at V and 3 bases at J, with 14 bases in the middle. The germline gives CDR1 MNHEY, CDR2 SMNVEV (reference sequence). The DNA for the CDR3 is TGTGCCAGCTTCAGTGCTGGCTACTACGAGCAGTACTTC. This translates into CASFSAGYYEQYF.

This chain uses TRBV7-6 with TRBJ1-1, with D possibly being TRBD1 (5 bases). The germline gives CDR1 SGHVS, CDR2 FNYEAQ. The V end lost 1 base, the J end lost 8 bases, and 14 bases lay between the germline ends. This CDR3 contains 14 residues. CDR3 sequence: CASSLGGTTTEAFF. The CDR3 DNA follows: TGTGCCAGCAGCTTAGGCGGGACGACAACCGAAGCTTTCTTT.

The chain combines TRBV2 with TRBJ1-5; the D gene is possibly TRBD1 (5 bases). The germline V gene has CDR1 SNHLY and CDR2 FYNNEI. Trimming stripped 4 bases from V and 4 bases from J, with 14 bases between. This CDR3 has 15 residues. Written as DNA, the CDR3 is TGTGCCAGCAGTGCGGGGGGAGGCAGGAATCAGCCCCAGCATTTT. This encodes CASSAGGGRNQPQHF.

This chain uses TRBV28 with TRBJ2-7; D is perhaps TRBD2 (5 bases). V dropped 2 bases and J dropped 3 bases, with 17 bases sitting between them. Germline CDR1 and CDR2: MDHEN and SYDVKM. CDR3 size: 16 residues. CDR3 bases: TGTGCCAGCAGTTTACAAGCGGTGGGGTCGGGCTACGAGCAGTACTTC. Its protein product is CASSLQAVGSGYEQYF. The full variable domain, with the rest looked up from reference TRBV28 and TRBJ2-7, is DVKVTQSSRYLVKRTGEKVFLECVQDMDHENMFWYRQDPGLGLRLIYFSYDVKMKEKGDIPEGYSVSREKKERFSLILESASTNQTSMYLCASSLQAVGSGYEQYFGPGTRLTVT.

The count of this clone is one. The rearrangement joins TRBV5-4 to TRBJ2-7, with D possibly matching TRBD1 (5 bases). CDR1 SGHNT and CDR2 YYREEE come from the germline V gene (reference sequence). The CDR3 is made up of 16 amino acids. Trimming shortened V by 4 bases and J by 7 bases, and 24 bases separated the two germline ends. The CDR3 is CASSGPGRNTSFEQYF. Here the CDR3 DNA reads TGTGCCAGCAGCGGCCCAGGGCGCAATACCTCGTTTGAGCAGTACTTC. The full variable domain, its missing parts supplied by reference TRBV5-4 and TRBJ2-7, is ETGVTQSPTHLIKTRGQQVTLRCSSQSGHNTVSWYQQALGQGPQFIFQYYREEENGRGNFPPRFSGLQFPNYSSELNVNALELDDSALYLCASSGPGRNTSFEQYFGPGTRLTVT.

This clone appeared a few times. The J gene is TRBJ1-3, the V gene TRBV29-1; TRBD1 is a possible D gene (5 bases). Germline V lookup: CDR1 SQVTM, CDR2 ANQGSEA. This CDR3 contains 12 residues. Trimming removed 7 bases at V and 2 bases at J, with 9 bases between. As DNA, the CDR3 is TGCAGCGCGCAGGGAACTGGAAACACCATATATTTT. It codes for CSAQGTGNTIYF.

The gene calls are TRBV6-5 and TRBJ2-7; D assignment may be TRBD1 or TRBD2 (5 bases each). CDR1 is MNHEY and CDR2 is SVGAGI in the germline V gene. This CDR3 contains 11 residues. Trimming pared 6 bases from V and 4 bases from J, leaving 7 bases between. CDR3: CASRRGYEQYF. The CDR3 DNA reads as TGTGCCAGCAGGAGGGGATACGAGCAGTACTTC.